The sequence of this TCR beta chain was determined in a study of shared clonotypes between healthy human individuals. Study at large: Researchers drew samples from a couple of women and three men aged 18 to 49. Study-wide points: Larger richness was generally estimated for naive than memory subsets.

The germline V gene encodes CDR1 SGHVS and CDR2 FQNEAQ. CDR3 length: 13 residues. With 5 bases removed from V and 5 bases from J, the gap between germline ends came to 12 bases. As concerns this clone: Its target is unknown.

The assay was run at deep level. Data came from immunoSEQ multiplex PCR; TCRdb stores just in-frame clones and leaves some out. The sample includes some 2,400,000 clones, more than 90% of them seen just once. Sequencing was carried out using naive CD4+ T cells sorted from blood. Subset denoted: CD45RA+ positively selected. The sequence came from a man between 18 and 29 years old in good health. J is TRBJ2-5 and V is TRBV7-8; D could derive from TRBD1 or TRBD2 (5 bases each). The CDR3 sequence: CASSQRWGETQYF. In DNA, the CDR3 is TGTGCCAGCAGCCAGCGGTGGGGGGAGACCCAGTACTTC. Looking up the rest from reference TRBV7-8 and TRBJ2-5 gives the full variable domain: GAGVSQSPRYKVAKRGQDVALRCDPISGHVSLFWYQQALGQGPEFLTYFQNEAQLDKSGLPSDRFFAERPEGSVSTLKIQRTQQEDSAVYLCASSQRWGETQYFGPGTRLLVL.